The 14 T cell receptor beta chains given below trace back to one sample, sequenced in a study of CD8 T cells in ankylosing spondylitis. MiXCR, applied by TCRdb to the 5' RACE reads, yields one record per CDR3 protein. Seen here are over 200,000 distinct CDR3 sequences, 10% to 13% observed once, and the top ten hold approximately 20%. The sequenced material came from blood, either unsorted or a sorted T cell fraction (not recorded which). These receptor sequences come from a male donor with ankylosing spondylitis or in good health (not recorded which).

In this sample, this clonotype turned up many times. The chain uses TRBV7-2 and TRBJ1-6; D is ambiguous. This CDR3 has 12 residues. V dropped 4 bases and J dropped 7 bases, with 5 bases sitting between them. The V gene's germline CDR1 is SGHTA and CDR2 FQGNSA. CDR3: CASSSENSPLHF. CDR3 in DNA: TGTGCCAGCAGCTCCGAAAATTCACCCCTCCACTTT.

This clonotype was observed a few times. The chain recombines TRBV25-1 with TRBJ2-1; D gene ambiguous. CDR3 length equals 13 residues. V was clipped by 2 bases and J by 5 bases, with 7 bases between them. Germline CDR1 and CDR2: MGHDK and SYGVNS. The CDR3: CASSERPHNEQFF. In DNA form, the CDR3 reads TGTGCCAGCAGTGAACGACCACACAATGAGCAGTTCTTC.

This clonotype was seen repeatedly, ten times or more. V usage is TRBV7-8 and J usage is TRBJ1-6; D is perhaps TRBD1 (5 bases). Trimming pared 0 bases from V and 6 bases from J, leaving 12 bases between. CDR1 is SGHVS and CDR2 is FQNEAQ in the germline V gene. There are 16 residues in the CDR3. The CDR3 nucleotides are TGTGCCAGCAGCTTAGCGCGCCAGGGAGGTAATTCACCCCTCCACTTT. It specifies CASSLARQGGNSPLHF.

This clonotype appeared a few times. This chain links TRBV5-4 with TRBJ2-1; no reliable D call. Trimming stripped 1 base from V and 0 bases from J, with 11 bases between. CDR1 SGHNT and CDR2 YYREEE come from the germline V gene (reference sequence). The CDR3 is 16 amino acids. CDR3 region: CASSLRVDISYNEQFF. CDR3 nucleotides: TGTGCCAGCAGCTTGCGGGTAGATATCTCCTACAATGAGCAGTTCTTC.

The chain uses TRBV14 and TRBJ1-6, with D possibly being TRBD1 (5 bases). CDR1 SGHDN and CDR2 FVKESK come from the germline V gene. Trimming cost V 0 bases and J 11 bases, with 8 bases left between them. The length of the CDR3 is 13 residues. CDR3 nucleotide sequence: TGTGCCAGCAGCCAAGAGAGGGGTACACCCCTCCACTTT. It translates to CASSQERGTPLHF.

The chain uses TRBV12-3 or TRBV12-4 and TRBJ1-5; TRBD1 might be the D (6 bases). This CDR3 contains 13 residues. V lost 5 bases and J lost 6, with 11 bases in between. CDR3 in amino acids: CASSPGAAQPQHF. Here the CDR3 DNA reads TGTGCCAGCAGTCCAGGGGCGGCTCAGCCCCAGCATTTT.

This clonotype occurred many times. In DNA, the CDR3 is TGCGCCAGCAGCGGAGGGCCTGCCACTGAAGCTTTCTTT. Residues: CASSGGPATEAFF. The rearrangement links TRBV5-1 to TRBJ1-1; D unresolved. Trimming took off 4 bases at V and 4 bases at J, with 11 bases between the two ends. The CDR3 runs to 13 residues. Per germline, CDR1 SGHRS and CDR2 YFSETQ. The whole variable domain, remainder taken from reference TRBV5-1 and TRBJ1-1, is KAGVTQTPRYLIKTRGQQVTLSCSPISGHRSVSWYQQTPGQGLQFLFEYFSETQRNKGNFPGRFSGRQFSNSRSEMNVSTLELGDSALYLCASSGGPATEAFFGQGTRLTVV.

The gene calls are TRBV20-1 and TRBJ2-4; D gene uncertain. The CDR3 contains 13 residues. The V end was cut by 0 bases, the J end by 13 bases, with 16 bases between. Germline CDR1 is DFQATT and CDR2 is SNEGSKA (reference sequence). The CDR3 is CSARDARREPQYF. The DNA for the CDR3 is TGCAGTGCTAGAGACGCCAGGAGAGAACCCCAGTACTTC.

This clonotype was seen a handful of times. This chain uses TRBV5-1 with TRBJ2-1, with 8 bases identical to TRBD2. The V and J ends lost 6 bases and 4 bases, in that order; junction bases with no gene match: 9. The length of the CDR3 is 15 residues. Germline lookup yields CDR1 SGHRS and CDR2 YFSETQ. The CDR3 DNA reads TGCGCCAGCACGCGAAGCGGGGGAGAGTACAATGAGCAGTTCTTC. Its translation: CASTRSGGEYNEQFF.

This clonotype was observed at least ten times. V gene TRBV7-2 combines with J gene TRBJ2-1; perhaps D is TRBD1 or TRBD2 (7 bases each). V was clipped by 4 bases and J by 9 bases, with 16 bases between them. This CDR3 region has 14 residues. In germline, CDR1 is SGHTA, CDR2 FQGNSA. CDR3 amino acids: CASSSSQGGIEQFF. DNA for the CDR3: TGTGCCAGCAGCTCTTCCCAGGGGGGGATTGAGCAGTTCTTC. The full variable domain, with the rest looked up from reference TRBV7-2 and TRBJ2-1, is GAGVSQSPSNKVTEKGKDVELRCDPISGHTALYWYRQSLGQGLEFLIYFQGNSAPDKSGLPSDRFSAERTGGSVSTLTIQRTQQEDSAVYLCASSSSQGGIEQFFGPGTRLTVL.

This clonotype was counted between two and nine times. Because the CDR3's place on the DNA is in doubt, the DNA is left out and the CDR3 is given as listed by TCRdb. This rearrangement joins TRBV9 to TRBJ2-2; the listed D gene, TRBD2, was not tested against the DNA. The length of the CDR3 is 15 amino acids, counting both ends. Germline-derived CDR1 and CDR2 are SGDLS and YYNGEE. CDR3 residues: CASSGTGLRAGELFF.

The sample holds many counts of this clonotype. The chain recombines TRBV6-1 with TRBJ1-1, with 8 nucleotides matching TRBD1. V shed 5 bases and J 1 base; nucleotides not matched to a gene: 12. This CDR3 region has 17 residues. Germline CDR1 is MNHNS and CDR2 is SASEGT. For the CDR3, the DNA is TGTGCCAGCAGTCCCGGACAGGGAGGACGGTCGAACACTGAAGCTTTCTTT. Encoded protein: CASSPGQGGRSNTEAFF.

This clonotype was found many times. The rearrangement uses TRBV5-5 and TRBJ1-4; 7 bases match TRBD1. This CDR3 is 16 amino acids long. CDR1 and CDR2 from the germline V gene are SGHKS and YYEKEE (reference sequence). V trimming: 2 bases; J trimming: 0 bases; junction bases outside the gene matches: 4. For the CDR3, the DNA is TGTGCCAGCAGCTTCGGGACAGCTCCAACTAATGAAAAACTGTTTTTT. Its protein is CASSFGTAPTNEKLFF. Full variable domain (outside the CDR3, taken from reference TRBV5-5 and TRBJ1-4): DAGVTQSPTHLIKTRGQQVTLRCSPISGHKSVSWYQQVLGQGPQFIFQYYEKEERGRGNFPDRFSARQFPNYSSELNVNALLLGDSALYLCASSFGTAPTNEKLFFGSGTQLSVL.

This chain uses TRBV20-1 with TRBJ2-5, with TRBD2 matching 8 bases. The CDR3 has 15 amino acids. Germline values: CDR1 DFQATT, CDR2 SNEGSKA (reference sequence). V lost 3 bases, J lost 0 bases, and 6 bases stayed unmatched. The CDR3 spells CSARGRGGYQETQYF. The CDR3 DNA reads TGCAGTGCTAGGGGGCGCGGGGGGTACCAAGAGACCCAGTACTTC.